These T cell receptor beta chains were read from a single sample in a study of blood T cell repertoires in COVID-19. TCRdb's table, derived via immunoSEQ multiplex PCR, lists solely in-frame clones and lacks some. The sample has roughly 140,000 clones; approximately 84% are singletons. The sample consisted of peripheral blood. Every receptor here comes from a human donor in a cohort sampled during active COVID-19. Both conserved end residues are part of each CDR3. D genes are given only for firm matches. Clone size appears in some rows only: once, few, many, or a class for an expanded clone.

D	size	J	V	CDR3	DNA
.	.	TRBJ2-7	TRBV6-5	CASSVAGFYEQYF	TGTGCCAGTTCTGTGGCGGGGTTCTACGAGCAGTACTTC
TRBD2	.	TRBJ2-3	TRBV11-3	CASSLSGGGGDTQYF	TGTGCCAGCAGCCTTAGCGGGGGCGGGGGAGATACGCAGTATTTT
.	.	TRBJ2-3	TRBV6-4	CASSDRGRGDTQYF	TGTGCCAGCAGTGACAGGGGGCGGGGAGATACGCAGTATTTT
.	.	TRBJ1-1	TRBV2	CASSEVVERGTEAFF	TGTGCCAGCAGTGAAGTGGTGGAAAGGGGCACTGAAGCTTTCTTT
.	.	TRBJ2-7	TRBV12-3/TRBV12-4	CASSLVQGNEQYF	TGTGCCAGCAGTTTAGTTCAGGGCAACGAGCAGTACTTC
TRBD1	.	TRBJ1-1	TRBV7-3	CASSFTGGKNTEAFF	TGTGCCAGCAGCTTCACAGGGGGCAAGAACACTGAAGCTTTCTTT
.	.	TRBJ1-6	TRBV2	CASTVFSLNSPLHF	TGTGCCAGCACAGTCTTCTCTCTCAATTCACCCCTCCACTTT
.	.	TRBJ2-7	TRBV18	CASSQKDSGPYEQYF	TGTGCCAGCTCTCAGAAAGACAGCGGGCCCTACGAGCAGTACTTC
.	.	TRBJ2-5	TRBV5-6	CASSLAGVGETQYF	TGTGCCAGCAGCTTGGCCGGGGTTGGGGAGACCCAGTACTTC
TRBD1	once	TRBJ1-2	TRBV27	CASSLRARGSLGYTF	TGTGCCAGCAGTTTAAGAGCCAGGGGGAGCCTTGGCTACACCTTC